This is a list of T cell receptor beta chains from one sample in a study of control samples from healthy donors and cancer patients. Generated by immunoSEQ multiplex PCR, the TCRdb table keeps only in-frame clones and is missing some. The sample contains about 98,000 clones, approximately 78% of which appear only once. Sequenced: blood. These receptors came from a man aged 60 to 75 in good health. CDR3s include the opening cysteine and the closing phenylalanine or tryptophan. Each record gives: V gene, clone size, J gene, D gene, CDR3 DNA, CDR3 protein. A D gene is named only where the DNA matches it firmly. Rows give clone size only sometimes, using once, few, many, or a class for an expanded clone.

v_call: TRBV27; clone_size: NA; j_call: TRBJ2-7; d_call: NA; cdr3_nt: TGTGCCAGCAGTAAGTGGGGTGGACGCGAGCAGTACTTC; cdr3_aa: CASSKWGGREQYF
v_call: TRBV7-7; clone_size: NA; j_call: TRBJ2-2; d_call: TRBD1; cdr3_nt: TGTGCTAGCAGCCCCACAGGGGTTAGCGCCGGGGAGCTGTTTTTT; cdr3_aa: CASSPTGVSAGELFF
v_call: TRBV11-2; clone_size: few; j_call: TRBJ2-2; d_call: NA; cdr3_nt: TGTGCCAGCAGTGCCCGGGGCATTAACACCGGGGAGCTGTTTTTT; cdr3_aa: CASSARGINTGELFF
v_call: TRBV5-1; clone_size: NA; j_call: TRBJ2-1; d_call: TRBD1; cdr3_nt: TGCGCCAGCAGCGGCCGGGACAGGGGGCCTAGAACCTGGAATGAGCAGTTCTTC; cdr3_aa: CASSGRDRGPRTWNEQFF
v_call: TRBV6-5; clone_size: NA; j_call: TRBJ1-4; d_call: NA; cdr3_nt: TGTGCCAGCAGTTATTCCCTCGGGGGTGAAAAACTGTTTTTT; cdr3_aa: CASSYSLGGEKLFF
v_call: TRBV5-1; clone_size: NA; j_call: TRBJ2-3; d_call: NA; cdr3_nt: TGCGCCAGCAGCTTTGGTAGGGCCAACTCCCCCACAGATACGCAGTATTTT; cdr3_aa: CASSFGRANSPTDTQYF
v_call: TRBV9; clone_size: NA; j_call: TRBJ2-1; d_call: NA; cdr3_nt: TGTGCCAGCAGCGTCCAGAGGGGGGGCTTCAATGAGCAGTTCTTC; cdr3_aa: CASSVQRGGFNEQFF
v_call: TRBV18; clone_size: once; j_call: TRBJ2-1; d_call: TRBD2; cdr3_nt: TGTGCCAGCTCACCACCAAATATTGGACTAGCGGGAGGCAATGAGCAGTTCTTC; cdr3_aa: CASSPPNIGLAGGNEQFF
v_call: TRBV6-5; clone_size: NA; j_call: TRBJ2-3; d_call: NA; cdr3_nt: TGTGCCAGCAGTTACCCACCCCCGGATACGCAGTATTTT; cdr3_aa: CASSYPPPDTQYF
v_call: TRBV6-4; clone_size: few; j_call: TRBJ2-7; d_call: TRBD1; cdr3_nt: TGTGCCAGCAGTCTTAACGGACAGGGGGACGAGCAGTACTTC; cdr3_aa: CASSLNGQGDEQYF
v_call: TRBV7-9; clone_size: NA; j_call: TRBJ2-3; d_call: TRBD2; cdr3_nt: TGTGCCAGCAGAAAGGGCTCGCTTAGCGGGAGGGACACAGATACGCAGTATTTT; cdr3_aa: CASRKGSLSGRDTDTQYF
v_call: TRBV7-8; clone_size: NA; j_call: TRBJ1-1; d_call: NA; cdr3_nt: TGTGCCAGCAGCTCCGGGACGGCTAACACTGAAGCTTTCTTT; cdr3_aa: CASSSGTANTEAFF
v_call: TRBV7-2; clone_size: NA; j_call: TRBJ2-7; d_call: NA; cdr3_nt: TGTGCCAGCAGCGGCCGGGACGTCGACGAGCAGTACTTC; cdr3_aa: CASSGRDVDEQYF
v_call: TRBV2; clone_size: NA; j_call: TRBJ1-2; d_call: TRBD1; cdr3_nt: TGTGCCAGTCAGGGGGCCCGGACCAACTATGGCTACACCTTC; cdr3_aa: CASQGARTNYGYTF
v_call: TRBV2; clone_size: NA; j_call: TRBJ1-5; d_call: NA; cdr3_nt: TGTGCCAGCAGGAAGGCTGGGGAGCATCAGCCCCAGCATTTT; cdr3_aa: CASRKAGEHQPQHF
v_call: TRBV25-1; clone_size: NA; j_call: TRBJ2-7; d_call: NA; cdr3_nt: TGTGCCAGCCTAAAATATGACTCCTACGAGCAGTACTTC; cdr3_aa: CASLKYDSYEQYF
v_call: TRBV28; clone_size: once; j_call: TRBJ1-5; d_call: NA; cdr3_nt: TGTGCCAGCAGGCGAGGACAGTTTGTCGGGTATAGCAATCAGCCCCAGCATTTT; cdr3_aa: CASRRGQFVGYSNQPQHF
v_call: TRBV11-2; clone_size: NA; j_call: TRBJ2-7; d_call: NA; cdr3_nt: TGTGCCAGCAGCCCCCTGCGGGGTCACTCCTACGAGCAGTACTTC; cdr3_aa: CASSPLRGHSYEQYF
v_call: TRBV9; clone_size: NA; j_call: TRBJ2-7; d_call: NA; cdr3_nt: TGTGCCAGCAGCCCCCAGGGGAAGGTCTCCTACGAGCAGTACTTC; cdr3_aa: CASSPQGKVSYEQYF
v_call: TRBV10-2; clone_size: NA; j_call: TRBJ2-7; d_call: TRBD2; cdr3_nt: TGCGCCAGCAGTCCCGTGGCGGGAGGGCCGTACGAGCAGTACTTC; cdr3_aa: CASSPVAGGPYEQYF